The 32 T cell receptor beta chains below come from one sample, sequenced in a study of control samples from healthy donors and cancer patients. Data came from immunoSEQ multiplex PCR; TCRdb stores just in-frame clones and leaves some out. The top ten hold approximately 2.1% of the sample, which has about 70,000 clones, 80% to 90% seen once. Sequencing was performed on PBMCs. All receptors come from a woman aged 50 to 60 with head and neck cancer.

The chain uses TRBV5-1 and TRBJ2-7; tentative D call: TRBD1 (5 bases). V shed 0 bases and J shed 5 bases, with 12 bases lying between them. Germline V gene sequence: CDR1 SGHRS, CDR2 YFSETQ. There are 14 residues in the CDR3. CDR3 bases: TGCGCCAGCAGCTTGGCTCAGGGTTCCCACGAGCAGTACTTC. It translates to CASSLAQGSHEQYF.

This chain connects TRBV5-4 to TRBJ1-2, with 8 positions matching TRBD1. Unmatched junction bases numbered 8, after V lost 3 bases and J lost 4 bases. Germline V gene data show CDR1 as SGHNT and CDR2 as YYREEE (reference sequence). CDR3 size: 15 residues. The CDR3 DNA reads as TGTGCCAGCAGCTCCACAGGGGGATTATCCTATGGCTACACCTTC. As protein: CASSSTGGLSYGYTF.

CDR3 sequence reads: CASSPQGGAEQYF. In DNA, the CDR3 is TGTGCCAGCAGCCCGCAAGGGGGCGCAGAGCAGTACTTC. This chain joins TRBV9 and TRBJ2-7; 7 nucleotides line up with TRBD1. Germline CDR1 and CDR2: SGDLS and YYNGEE. J was trimmed by 7 bases and V by 4 bases; bases with no gene match: 8. The CDR3 has 13 amino acids.

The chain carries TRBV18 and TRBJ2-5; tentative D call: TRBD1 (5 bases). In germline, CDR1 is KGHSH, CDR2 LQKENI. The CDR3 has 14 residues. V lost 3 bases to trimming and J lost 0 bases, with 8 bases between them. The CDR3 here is CASSPDSYQETQYF. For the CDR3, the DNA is TGTGCCAGCTCACCCGACAGCTACCAAGAGACCCAGTACTTC.

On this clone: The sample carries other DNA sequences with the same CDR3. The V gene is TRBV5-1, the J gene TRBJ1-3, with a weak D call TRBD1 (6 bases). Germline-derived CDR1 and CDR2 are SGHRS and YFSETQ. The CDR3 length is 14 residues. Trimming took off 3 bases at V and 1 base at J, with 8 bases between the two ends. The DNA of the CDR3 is TGCGCCAGCAGCTGGACAGAGTCTGGAAACACCATATATTTT. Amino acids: CASSWTESGNTIYF.

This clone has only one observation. The CDR3 DNA is TGCAGCGTTTTGGGACAATATGGGACTGGAAACACCATATATTTT. Its translation: CSVLGQYGTGNTIYF. The J gene is TRBJ1-3, the V gene TRBV29-1, with D perhaps TRBD1 (6 bases). The CDR3 has 15 amino acids. Trimming removed 5 bases at V and 2 bases at J, with 16 bases between. CDR1 and CDR2 from the germline V gene are SQVTM and ANQGSEA.

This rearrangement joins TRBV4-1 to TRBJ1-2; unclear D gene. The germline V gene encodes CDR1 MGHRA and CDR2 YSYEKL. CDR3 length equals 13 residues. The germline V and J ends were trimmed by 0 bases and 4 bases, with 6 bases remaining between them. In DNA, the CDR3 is TGCGCCAGCAGCCAAGAAGGGTTCTATGGCTACACCTTC. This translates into CASSQEGFYGYTF.

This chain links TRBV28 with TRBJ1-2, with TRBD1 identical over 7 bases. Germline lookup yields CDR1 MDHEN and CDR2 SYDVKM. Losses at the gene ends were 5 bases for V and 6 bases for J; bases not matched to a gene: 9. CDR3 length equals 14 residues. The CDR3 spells CASSPTGPKNGYTF. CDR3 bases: TGTGCCAGCAGTCCGACAGGGCCGAAAAATGGCTACACCTTC.

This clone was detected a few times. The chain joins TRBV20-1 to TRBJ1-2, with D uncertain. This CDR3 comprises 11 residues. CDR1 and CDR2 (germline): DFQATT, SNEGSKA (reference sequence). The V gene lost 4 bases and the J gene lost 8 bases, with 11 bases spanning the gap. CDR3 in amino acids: CSAKNLGGYTF. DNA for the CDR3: TGCAGTGCTAAAAACTTGGGGGGCTACACCTTC.

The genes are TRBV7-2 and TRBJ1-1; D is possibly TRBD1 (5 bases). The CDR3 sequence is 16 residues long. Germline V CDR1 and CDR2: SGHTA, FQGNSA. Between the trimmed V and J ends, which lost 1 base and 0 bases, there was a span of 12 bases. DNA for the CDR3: TGTGCCAGCAGCTTAGTTGGCCAGGGCATGAACACTGAAGCTTTCTTT. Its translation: CASSLVGQGMNTEAFF. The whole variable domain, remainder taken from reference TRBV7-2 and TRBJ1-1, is GAGVSQSPSNKVTEKGKDVELRCDPISGHTALYWYRQSLGQGLEFLIYFQGNSAPDKSGLPSDRFSAERTGGSVSTLTIQRTQQEDSAVYLCASSLVGQGMNTEAFFGQGTRLTVV.

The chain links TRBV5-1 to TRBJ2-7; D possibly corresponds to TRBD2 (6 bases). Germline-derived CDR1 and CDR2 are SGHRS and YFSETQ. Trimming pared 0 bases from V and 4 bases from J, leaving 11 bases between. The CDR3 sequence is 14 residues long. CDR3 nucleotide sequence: TGCGCCAGCAGCTTGGCCGCCGGGAGTTACGAGCAGTACTTC. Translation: CASSLAAGSYEQYF.

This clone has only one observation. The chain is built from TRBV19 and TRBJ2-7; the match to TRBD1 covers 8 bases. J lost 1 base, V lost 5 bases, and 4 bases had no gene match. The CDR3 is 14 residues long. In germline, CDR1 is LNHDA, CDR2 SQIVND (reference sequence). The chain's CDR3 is CASSRTGRSYEQYF. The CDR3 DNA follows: TGTGCCAGTAGTCGGACAGGGAGGTCCTACGAGCAGTACTTC.

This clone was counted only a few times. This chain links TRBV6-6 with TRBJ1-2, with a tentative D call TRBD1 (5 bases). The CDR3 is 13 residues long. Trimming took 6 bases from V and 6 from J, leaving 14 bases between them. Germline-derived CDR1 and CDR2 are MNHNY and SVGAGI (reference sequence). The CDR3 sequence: CASRPGMDNGYTF. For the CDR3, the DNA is TGTGCCAGCAGGCCTGGGATGGACAATGGCTACACCTTC.

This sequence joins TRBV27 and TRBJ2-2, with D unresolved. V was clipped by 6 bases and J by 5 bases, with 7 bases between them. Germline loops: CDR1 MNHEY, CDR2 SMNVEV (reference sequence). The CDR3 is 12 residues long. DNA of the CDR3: TGTGCCAGCAGGGGATGGACCGGGGAGCTGTTTTTT. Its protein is CASRGWTGELFF.

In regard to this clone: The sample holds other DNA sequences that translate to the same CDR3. CDR3 nucleotides: TGTGCCAGCAGTGAAGGGGGCAGGGTGGGTGAAAAACTGTTTTTT. Amino acids: CASSEGGRVGEKLFF. This chain uses TRBV2 with TRBJ1-4, with D perhaps TRBD1 (5 bases). The CDR3 consists of 15 residues. Per germline, CDR1 SNHLY and CDR2 FYNNEI. The ends were cut back, 1 base at V and 7 bases at J, with 13 bases in the middle.

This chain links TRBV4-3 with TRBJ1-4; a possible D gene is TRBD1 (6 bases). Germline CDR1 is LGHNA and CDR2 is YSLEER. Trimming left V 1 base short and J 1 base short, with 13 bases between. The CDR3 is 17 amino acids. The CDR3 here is CASSQGQGFGTNEKLFF. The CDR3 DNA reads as TGCGCCAGCAGCCAAGGGCAGGGGTTTGGAACTAATGAAAAACTGTTTTTT.

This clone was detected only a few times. The CDR3 region is CASTFDVRTEAFF. CDR3 nucleotide sequence: TGTGCCAGCACCTTTGACGTACGCACTGAAGCTTTCTTT. This rearrangement joins TRBV2 to TRBJ1-1; D uncertain. Germline CDR1 and CDR2: SNHLY and FYNNEI. V lost 7 bases to trimming and J lost 4 bases, with 13 bases between them. The CDR3 consists of 13 residues.

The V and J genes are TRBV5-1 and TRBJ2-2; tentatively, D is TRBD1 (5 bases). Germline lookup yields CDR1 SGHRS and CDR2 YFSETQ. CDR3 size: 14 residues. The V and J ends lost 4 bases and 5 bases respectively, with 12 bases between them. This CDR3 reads CASSRSGQTGELFF. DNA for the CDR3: TGCGCCAGCAGCCGTTCAGGGCAAACCGGGGAGCTGTTTTTT.

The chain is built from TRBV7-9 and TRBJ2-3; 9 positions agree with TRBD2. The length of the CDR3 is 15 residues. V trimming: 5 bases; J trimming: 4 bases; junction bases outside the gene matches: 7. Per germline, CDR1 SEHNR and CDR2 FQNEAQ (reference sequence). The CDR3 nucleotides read TGTGCCAGCAGCACCCCGGGACTAGCATCAGATACGCAGTATTTT. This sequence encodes CASSTPGLASDTQYF. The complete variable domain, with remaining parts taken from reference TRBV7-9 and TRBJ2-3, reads DTGVSQNPRHKITKRGQNVTFRCDPISEHNRLYWYRQTLGQGPEFLTYFQNEAQLEKSRLLSDRFSAERPKGSFSTLEIQRTEQGDSAMYLCASSTPGLASDTQYFGPGTRLTVL.

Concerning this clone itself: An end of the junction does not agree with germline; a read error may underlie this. This CDR3 reads CASSLGAVHF. The CDR3 DNA reads as TGTGCCAGCAGCTTAGGGGCTGTGCACTTC. The genes are TRBV11-2 and TRBJ2-7; D is unclear. The CDR3 consists of 10 residues. CDR1 and CDR2 from the germline V gene are SGHAT and FQNNGV.

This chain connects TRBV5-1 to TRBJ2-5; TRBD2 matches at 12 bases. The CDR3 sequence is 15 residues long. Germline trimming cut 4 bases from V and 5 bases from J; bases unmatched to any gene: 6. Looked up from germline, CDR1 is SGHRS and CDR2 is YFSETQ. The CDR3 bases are TGCGCCAGCAGCGCTAGCGGGGGGGCCTTTGAGACCCAGTACTTC. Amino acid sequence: CASSASGGAFETQYF.

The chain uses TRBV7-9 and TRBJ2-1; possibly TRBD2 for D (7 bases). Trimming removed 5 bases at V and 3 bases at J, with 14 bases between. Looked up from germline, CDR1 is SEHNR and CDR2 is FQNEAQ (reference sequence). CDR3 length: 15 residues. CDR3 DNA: TGTGCCAGCAGCCAAAAAGGGGGGGACTACAATGAGCAGTTCTTC. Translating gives CASSQKGGDYNEQFF. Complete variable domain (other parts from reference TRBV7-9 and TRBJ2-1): DTGVSQNPRHKITKRGQNVTFRCDPISEHNRLYWYRQTLGQGPEFLTYFQNEAQLEKSRLLSDRFSAERPKGSFSTLEIQRTEQGDSAMYLCASSQKGGDYNEQFFGPGTRLTVL.

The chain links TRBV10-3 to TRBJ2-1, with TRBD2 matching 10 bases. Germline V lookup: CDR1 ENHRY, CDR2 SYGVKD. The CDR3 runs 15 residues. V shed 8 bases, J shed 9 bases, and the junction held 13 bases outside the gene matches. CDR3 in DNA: TGTGCCATCCTAGGGAATAGCGGGGGGCCGGGTGAGCAGTTCTTC. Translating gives CAILGNSGGPGEQFF.

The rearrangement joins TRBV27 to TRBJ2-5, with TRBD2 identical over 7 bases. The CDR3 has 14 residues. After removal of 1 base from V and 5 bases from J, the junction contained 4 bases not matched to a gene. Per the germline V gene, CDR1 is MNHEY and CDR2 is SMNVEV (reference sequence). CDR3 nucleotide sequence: TGTGCCAGCAGTTTATGGGGGGGTGGGGAGACCCAGTACTTC. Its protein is CASSLWGGGETQYF.

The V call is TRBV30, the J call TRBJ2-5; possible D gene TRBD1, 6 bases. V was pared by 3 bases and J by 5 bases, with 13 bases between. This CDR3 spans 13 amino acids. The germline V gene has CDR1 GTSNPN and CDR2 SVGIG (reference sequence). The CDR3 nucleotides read TGTGCCTGGAGCCGGGACAATGGGGAGACCCAGTACTTC. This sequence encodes CAWSRDNGETQYF. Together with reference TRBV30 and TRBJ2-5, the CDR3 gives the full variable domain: SQTIHQWPATLVQPVGSPLSLECTVEGTSNPNLYWYRQAAGRGLQLLFYSVGIGQISSEVPQNLSASRPQDRQFILSSKKLLLSDSGFYLCAWSRDNGETQYFGPGTRLLVL.

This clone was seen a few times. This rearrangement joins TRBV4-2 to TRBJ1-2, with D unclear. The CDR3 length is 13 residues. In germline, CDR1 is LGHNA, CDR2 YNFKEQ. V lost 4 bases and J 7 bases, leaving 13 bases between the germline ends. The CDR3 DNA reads TGTGCCAGCAGCCGAACCGAGACGGGTGGCTACACCTTC. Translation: CASSRTETGGYTF.

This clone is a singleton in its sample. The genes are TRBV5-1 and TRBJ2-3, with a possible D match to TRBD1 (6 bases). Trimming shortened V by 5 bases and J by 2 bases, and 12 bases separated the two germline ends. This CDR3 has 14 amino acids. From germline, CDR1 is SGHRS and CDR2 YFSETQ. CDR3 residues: CASSRDRPTDTQYF. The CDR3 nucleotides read TGCGCCAGCAGTCGTGACAGGCCCACAGATACGCAGTATTTT. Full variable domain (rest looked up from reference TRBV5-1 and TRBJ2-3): KAGVTQTPRYLIKTRGQQVTLSCSPISGHRSVSWYQQTPGQGLQFLFEYFSETQRNKGNFPGRFSGRQFSNSRSEMNVSTLELGDSALYLCASSRDRPTDTQYFGPGTRLTVL.

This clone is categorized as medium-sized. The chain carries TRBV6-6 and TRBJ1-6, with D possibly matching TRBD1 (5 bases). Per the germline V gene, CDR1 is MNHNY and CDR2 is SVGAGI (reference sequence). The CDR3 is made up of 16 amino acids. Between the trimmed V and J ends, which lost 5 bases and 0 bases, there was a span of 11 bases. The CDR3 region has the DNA TGTGCCAGCAGTACAGGCCCTAGCTCCTATAATTCACCCCTCCACTTT. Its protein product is CASSTGPSSYNSPLHF.

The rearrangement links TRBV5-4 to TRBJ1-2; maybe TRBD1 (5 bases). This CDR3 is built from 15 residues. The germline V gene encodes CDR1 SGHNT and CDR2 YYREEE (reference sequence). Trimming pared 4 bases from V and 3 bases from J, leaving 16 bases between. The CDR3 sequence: CASSGAVVGDYGYTF. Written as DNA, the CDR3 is TGTGCCAGCAGCGGCGCGGTGGTGGGGGACTATGGCTACACCTTC.

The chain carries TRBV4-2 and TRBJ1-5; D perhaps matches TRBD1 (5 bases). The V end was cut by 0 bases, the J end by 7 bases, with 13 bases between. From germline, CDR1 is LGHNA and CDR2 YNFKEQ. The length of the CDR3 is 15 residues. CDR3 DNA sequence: TGTGCCAGCAGCCAAGATAGGCAGGGTATACAGCCCCAGCATTTT. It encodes CASSQDRQGIQPQHF.

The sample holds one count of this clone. The CDR3 reads CASSLTLTDTQYF. The CDR3 DNA sequence: TGCGCCAGCAGCTTAACTCTGACAGATACGCAGTATTTT. The rearrangement links TRBV5-1 to TRBJ2-3; D unresolved. This CDR3 has 13 residues. Germline-derived CDR1 and CDR2 are SGHRS and YFSETQ. V lost 2 bases to trimming and J lost 3 bases, with 7 bases between them.

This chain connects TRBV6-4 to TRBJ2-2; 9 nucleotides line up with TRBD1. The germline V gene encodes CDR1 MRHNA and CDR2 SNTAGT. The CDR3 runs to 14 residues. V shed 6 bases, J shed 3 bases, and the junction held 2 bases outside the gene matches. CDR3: CASSRQGDTGELFF. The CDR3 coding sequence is TGTGCCAGCAGCCGACAGGGGGACACCGGGGAGCTGTTTTTT.